The 14 T cell receptor beta chains below all came from one sample that was sequenced in a study of blood T cell repertoires in COVID-19. Clones were read by immunoSEQ multiplex PCR, and TCRdb kept only the in-frame ones, dropping some. The data show 98,000 or so clones, about two thirds seen once. The sequenced material came from peripheral blood. The receptors here all came from a woman aged 40 to 50 with acute or convalescent COVID-19.

The gene calls are TRBV27 and TRBJ2-5, with D perhaps TRBD1 (5 bases). The CDR3 is 13 residues long. V lost 2 bases and J 1 base, leaving 5 bases between the germline ends. The V gene's germline CDR1 is MNHEY and CDR2 SMNVEV (reference sequence). The CDR3, as DNA: TGTGCCAGCAGTTTAGGGGCCCAAGAGACCCAGTACTTC. As protein: CASSLGAQETQYF.

The rearrangement joins TRBV30 to TRBJ1-3; D uncertain. The CDR3 has 13 amino acids. With 4 bases removed from V and 3 bases from J, the gap between germline ends came to 10 bases. In germline, CDR1 is GTSNPN, CDR2 SVGIG (reference sequence). CDR3 sequence (DNA): TGTGCCTGGAATCGGGGAAATGGAAACACCATATATTTT. The encoded protein is CAWNRGNGNTIYF.

This chain joins TRBV5-5 and TRBJ1-1, with a weak D call TRBD1 (6 bases). CDR3 size: 16 residues. The V end was cut by 0 bases, the J end by 1 base, with 13 bases between. Germline CDR1 is SGHKS and CDR2 is YYEKEE (reference sequence). For the CDR3, the DNA is TGTGCCAGCAGCTTGGAAGGGGGATGGGGGAACACTGAAGCTTTCTTT. It yields the protein CASSLEGGWGNTEAFF.

This clone has more than one count but fewer than ten. The V and J genes are TRBV27 and TRBJ1-3; D not resolved. This CDR3 spans 12 amino acids. Trimming left V 8 bases short and J 0 bases short, with 5 bases between. Germline V gene sequence: CDR1 MNHEY, CDR2 SMNVEV (reference sequence). CDR3 sequence (DNA): TGTGCCAGCGTCTCCTCTGGAAACACCATATATTTT. Its translation: CASVSSGNTIYF.

DNA of the CDR3: TGTGCCACCCCTATGGCCGGGGAGCTGTTTTTT. Its translation: CATPMAGELFF. The chain links TRBV5-5 to TRBJ2-2; D gene uncertain. Per germline, CDR1 SGHKS and CDR2 YYEKEE (reference sequence). The CDR3 runs to 11 residues. V lost 9 bases and J 6 bases, leaving 9 bases between the germline ends.

The V call is TRBV19, the J call TRBJ1-4; 7 positions match TRBD1. This CDR3 comprises 14 residues. The germline CDR1 and CDR2 sequences are LNHDA and SQIVND (reference sequence). After removal of 7 bases from V and 5 bases from J, the junction contained 7 bases not matched to a gene. The CDR3 spells CASKRDSQNEKLFF. CDR3 coding DNA: TGTGCCAGTAAGAGGGACAGCCAAAATGAAAAACTGTTTTTT.

The chain has TRBV6-1 and TRBJ1-2; D ambiguous. Trimming stripped 2 bases from V and 4 bases from J, with 11 bases between. The CDR3 has 14 residues. Per germline, CDR1 MNHNS and CDR2 SASEGT. DNA of the CDR3: TGTGCCAGCAGTGAATTAGGAGGACTCTATGGCTACACCTTC. It translates to CASSELGGLYGYTF.

This clone was observed a handful of times. The chain carries TRBV6-4 and TRBJ2-2; D possibly corresponds to TRBD2 (6 bases). This CDR3 has 16 residues. Looked up from germline, CDR1 is MRHNA and CDR2 is SNTAGT. Deletions cut 3 bases from V and 4 bases from J, with 15 bases between. The CDR3 sequence: CASSERASGGTGELFF. The DNA for the CDR3 is TGTGCCAGCAGTGAAAGGGCCTCCGGGGGCACCGGGGAGCTGTTTTTT.

The chain is built from TRBV4-3 and TRBJ2-7; TRBD1 might be the D (5 bases). Germline V gene lookup returns CDR1 LGHNA and CDR2 YSLEER. CDR3 length equals 17 residues. V gave up 3 bases and J gave up 6 bases, with 24 bases separating them. DNA for the CDR3: TGCGCCAGCAGCCAGGACACCTCGAACACCGTATTTCGCGAGCAGTACTTC. This translates into CASSQDTSNTVFREQYF.

The chain carries TRBV10-3 and TRBJ2-2, with 9 positions matching TRBD1. Trimming removed 11 bases from V and 4 bases from J; junction bases left unmatched: 11. Per germline, CDR1 ENHRY and CDR2 SYGVKD. The CDR3 sequence is 15 residues long. CDR3 DNA: TGTGCCGTCCAACAGGGGGCGGCTTTCACCGGGGAGCTGTTTTTT. Encoded protein: CAVQQGAAFTGELFF.

The chain combines TRBV28 with TRBJ1-5; the D gene is possibly TRBD1 (5 bases). Trimming left V 3 bases short and J 2 bases short, with 11 bases between. Germline V gives CDR1 MDHEN, CDR2 SYDVKM. The CDR3 spans 15 residues. CDR3 residues: CASSFEGAGNQPQHF. In DNA, the CDR3 is TGTGCCAGCAGTTTTGAAGGGGCAGGCAATCAGCCCCAGCATTTT.

The rearrangement uses TRBV7-2 and TRBJ1-5; D is possibly TRBD1 (6 bases). V was pared by 6 bases and J by 4 bases, with 10 bases between. Germline CDR1 reads SGHTA; CDR2 reads FQGNSA. CDR3 length equals 13 residues. The CDR3 DNA follows: TGTGCCAGCAGTTATGACAGGAATCAGCCCCAGCATTTT. Its translation is CASSYDRNQPQHF.

This clone appeared a few times. The V call is TRBV7-9, the J call TRBJ2-1, with D perhaps TRBD2 (6 bases). CDR3 length: 15 amino acids. Germline-derived CDR1 and CDR2 are SEHNR and FQNEAQ (reference sequence). V gave up 5 bases and J gave up 4 bases, with 15 bases separating them. The CDR3 reads CASSPAGGRYNEQFF. The CDR3, as DNA: TGTGCCAGCAGCCCGGCTGGGGGGAGATACAATGAGCAGTTCTTC.

The genes are TRBV5-1 and TRBJ2-1; TRBD2 aligns across 9 bases. Trimming removed 4 bases from V and 4 bases from J; junction bases left unmatched: 3. The germline CDR1 and CDR2 sequences are SGHRS and YFSETQ. The CDR3 is made up of 14 amino acids. CDR3 coding DNA: TGCGCCAGCAGCGGGAGCGGGGGGTACAATGAGCAGTTCTTC. Translating gives CASSGSGGYNEQFF.